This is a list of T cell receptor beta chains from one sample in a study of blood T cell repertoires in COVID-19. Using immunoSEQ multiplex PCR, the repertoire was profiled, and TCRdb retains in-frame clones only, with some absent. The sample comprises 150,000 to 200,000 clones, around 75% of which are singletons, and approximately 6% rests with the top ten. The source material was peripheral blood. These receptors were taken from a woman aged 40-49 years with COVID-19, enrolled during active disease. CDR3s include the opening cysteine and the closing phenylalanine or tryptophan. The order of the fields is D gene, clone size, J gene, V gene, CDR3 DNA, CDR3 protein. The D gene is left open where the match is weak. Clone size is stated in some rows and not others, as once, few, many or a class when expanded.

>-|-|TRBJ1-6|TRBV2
TGTGCCAGCAGTGAAGCGGCCGGGGGGTCACCCCTCCACTTT
CASSEAAGGSPLHF
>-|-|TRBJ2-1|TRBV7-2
TGTGCCAGCAGGCCTCTAGATAGCTCCTACAATGAGCAGTTCTTC
CASRPLDSSYNEQFF
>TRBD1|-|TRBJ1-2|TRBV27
TGTGCCAGCAGTAGAACAGGGGAGATTTTCTATGGCTACACCTTC
CASSRTGEIFYGYTF
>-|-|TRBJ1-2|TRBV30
TGTGCCTGGAGGGACACTTACATCTATGGCTACACCTTC
CAWRDTYIYGYTF
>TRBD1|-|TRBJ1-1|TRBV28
TGTGCCAGTAAAACAGGGGGGTCGGGAAGCACTGAAGCTTTCTTT
CASKTGGSGSTEAFF
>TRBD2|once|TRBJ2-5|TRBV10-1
TGCGCCAGCGGGACTAGCGGGGCAAAGACCCAGTACTTC
CASGTSGAKTQYF
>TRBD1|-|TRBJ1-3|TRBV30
TGTGCCTGGGAGACAGGGTCCGGAAACACCATATATTTT
CAWETGSGNTIYF
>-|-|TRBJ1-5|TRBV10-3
TGTGCCATCAGGGGCGAAGGCAATCAGCCCCAGCATTTT
CAIRGEGNQPQHF
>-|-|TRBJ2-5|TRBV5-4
TGTGCCAGCAGCTTGGATGCAGGGTACCAAGAGACCCAGTACTTC
CASSLDAGYQETQYF
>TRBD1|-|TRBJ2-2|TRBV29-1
TGCAGCGTCCAAGGACAGGGTAACACCGGGGAGCTGTTTTTT
CSVQGQGNTGELFF